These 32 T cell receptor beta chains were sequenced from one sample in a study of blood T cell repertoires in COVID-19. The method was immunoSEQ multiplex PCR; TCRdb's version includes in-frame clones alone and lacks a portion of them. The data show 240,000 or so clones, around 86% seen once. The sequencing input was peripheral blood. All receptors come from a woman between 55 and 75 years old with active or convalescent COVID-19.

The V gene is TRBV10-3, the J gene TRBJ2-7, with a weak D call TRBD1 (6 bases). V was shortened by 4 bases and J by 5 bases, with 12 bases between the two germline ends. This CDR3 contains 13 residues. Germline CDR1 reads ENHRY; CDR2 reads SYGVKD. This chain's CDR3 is CAISVQGSDEQYF. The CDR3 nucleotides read TGTGCCATCAGTGTACAGGGATCTGACGAGCAGTACTTC.

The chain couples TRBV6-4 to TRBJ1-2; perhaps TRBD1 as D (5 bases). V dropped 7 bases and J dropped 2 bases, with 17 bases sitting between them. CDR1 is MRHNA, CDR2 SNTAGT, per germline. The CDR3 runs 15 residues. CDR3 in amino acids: CASNGEAGLNYGYTF. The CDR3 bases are TGTGCCAGCAATGGCGAGGCAGGGCTCAACTATGGCTACACCTTC.

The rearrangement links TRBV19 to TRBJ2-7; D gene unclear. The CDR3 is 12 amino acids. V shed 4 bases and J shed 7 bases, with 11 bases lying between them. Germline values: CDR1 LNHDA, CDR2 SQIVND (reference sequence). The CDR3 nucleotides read TGTGCCAGTAGTACCTCAACACGTGAGCAGTACTTC. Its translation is CASSTSTREQYF.

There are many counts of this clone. The CDR3 DNA reads TGCGCCAGCAGCCAGGGACCGGGACAACGTAATGAAAAACTGTTTTTT. This gives the protein CASSQGPGQRNEKLFF. J is TRBJ1-4 and V is TRBV4-1; D is possibly TRBD1 (6 bases). The CDR3 is made up of 16 amino acids. V was cut by 3 bases and J by 4 bases, with 15 bases left in between. Germline V gene data show CDR1 as MGHRA and CDR2 as YSYEKL.

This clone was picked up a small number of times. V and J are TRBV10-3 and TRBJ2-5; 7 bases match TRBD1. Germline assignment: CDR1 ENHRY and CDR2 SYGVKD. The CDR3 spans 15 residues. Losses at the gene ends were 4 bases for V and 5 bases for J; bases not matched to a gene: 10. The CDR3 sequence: CAISAPEGAGETQYF. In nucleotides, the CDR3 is TGTGCCATCAGTGCCCCTGAGGGGGCAGGGGAGACCCAGTACTTC.

CDR3 sequence: CASSQRGSNTGELFF. In DNA, the CDR3 is TGTGCCAGCAGCCAACGGGGGTCGAACACCGGGGAGCTGTTTTTT. V usage is TRBV3-1 (or the pseudogene TRBV3-2) and J usage is TRBJ2-2; perhaps TRBD2 as D (6 bases). Trimming stripped 2 bases from V and 0 bases from J, with 7 bases between. Germline lookup yields CDR1 LGHDT and CDR2 YNNKEL (reference sequence). The CDR3 contains 15 residues.

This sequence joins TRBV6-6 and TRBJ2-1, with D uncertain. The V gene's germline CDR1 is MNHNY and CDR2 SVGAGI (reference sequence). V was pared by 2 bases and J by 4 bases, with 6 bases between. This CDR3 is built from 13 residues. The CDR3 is CASSYMEYNEQFF. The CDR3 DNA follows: TGTGCCAGCAGTTACATGGAGTACAATGAGCAGTTCTTC.

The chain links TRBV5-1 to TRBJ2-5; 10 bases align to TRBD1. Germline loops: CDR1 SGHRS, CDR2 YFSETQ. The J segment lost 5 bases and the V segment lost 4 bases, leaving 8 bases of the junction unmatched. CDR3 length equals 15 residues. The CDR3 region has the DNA TGCGCCAGCAGCCCTTTAGGACAGGGGGTCGAGACCCAGTACTTC. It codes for CASSPLGQGVETQYF.

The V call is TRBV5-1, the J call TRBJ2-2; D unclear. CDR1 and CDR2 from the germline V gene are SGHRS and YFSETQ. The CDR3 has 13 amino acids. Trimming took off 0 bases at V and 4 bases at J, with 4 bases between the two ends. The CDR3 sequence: CASSLGGTGELFF. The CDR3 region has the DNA TGCGCCAGCAGCTTGGGAGGCACCGGGGAGCTGTTTTTT.

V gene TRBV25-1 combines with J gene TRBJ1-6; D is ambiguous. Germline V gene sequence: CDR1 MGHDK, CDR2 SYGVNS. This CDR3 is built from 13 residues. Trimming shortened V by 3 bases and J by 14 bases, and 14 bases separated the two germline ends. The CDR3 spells CASSEGPFMALHF. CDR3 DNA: TGTGCCAGCAGTGAGGGCCCCTTTATGGCCCTCCACTTT.

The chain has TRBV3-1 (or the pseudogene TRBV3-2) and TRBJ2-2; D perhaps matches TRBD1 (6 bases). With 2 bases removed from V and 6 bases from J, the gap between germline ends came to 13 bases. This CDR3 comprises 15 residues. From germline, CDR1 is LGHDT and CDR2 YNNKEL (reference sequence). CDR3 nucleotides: TGTGCCAGCAGCCAAAACAGGGAGATCGCCGGGGAGCTGTTTTTT. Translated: CASSQNREIAGELFF.

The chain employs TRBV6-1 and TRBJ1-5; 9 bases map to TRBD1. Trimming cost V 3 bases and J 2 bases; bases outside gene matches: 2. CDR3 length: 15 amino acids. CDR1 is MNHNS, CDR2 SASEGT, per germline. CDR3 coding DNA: TGTGCCAGCAGTGATACAGGGGGCGGCAATCAGCCCCAGCATTTT. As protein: CASSDTGGGNQPQHF.

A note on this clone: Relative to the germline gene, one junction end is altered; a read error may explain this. CDR3 loop: CASSSGLAASF. The CDR3, as DNA: TGTGCCAGCAGCTCAGGACTAGCGGCGTCATTC. The J gene is TRBJ2-7, the V gene TRBV7-2; TRBD2 aligns across 10 bases. The CDR3 consists of 11 residues. Germline V CDR1 and CDR2: SGHTA, FQGNSA.

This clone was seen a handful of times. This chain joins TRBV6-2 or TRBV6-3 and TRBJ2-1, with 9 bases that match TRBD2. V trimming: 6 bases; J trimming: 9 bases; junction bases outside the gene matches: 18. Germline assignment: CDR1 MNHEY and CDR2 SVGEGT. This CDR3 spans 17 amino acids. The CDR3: CASSRVPSGEPTGEQFF. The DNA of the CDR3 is TGTGCCAGCAGCCGGGTCCCTAGCGGGGAGCCGACGGGTGAGCAGTTCTTC.

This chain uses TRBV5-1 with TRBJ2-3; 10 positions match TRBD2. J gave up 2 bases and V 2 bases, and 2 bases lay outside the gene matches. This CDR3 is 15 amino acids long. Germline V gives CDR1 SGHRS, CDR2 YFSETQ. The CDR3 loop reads CASSFSGGNTDTQYF. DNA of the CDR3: TGCGCCAGCAGCTTTAGCGGGGGGAACACAGATACGCAGTATTTT.

CDR3 DNA sequence: TGCGCCAGCAGCCAAGAAAGGCAGGGTAGGTACGAGCAGTACTTC. The encoded protein is CASSQERQGRYEQYF. The chain recombines TRBV4-3 with TRBJ2-7; D perhaps matches TRBD1 (5 bases). From germline, CDR1 is LGHNA and CDR2 YSLEER. The CDR3 spans 15 residues. Trimming left V 0 bases short and J 4 bases short, with 13 bases between.

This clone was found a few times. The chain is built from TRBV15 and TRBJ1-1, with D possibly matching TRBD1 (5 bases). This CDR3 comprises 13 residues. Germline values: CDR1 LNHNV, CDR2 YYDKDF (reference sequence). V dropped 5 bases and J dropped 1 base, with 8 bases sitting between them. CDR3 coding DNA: TGTGCCACCAGCCCAGGGTGGAACACTGAAGCTTTCTTT. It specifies CATSPGWNTEAFF.

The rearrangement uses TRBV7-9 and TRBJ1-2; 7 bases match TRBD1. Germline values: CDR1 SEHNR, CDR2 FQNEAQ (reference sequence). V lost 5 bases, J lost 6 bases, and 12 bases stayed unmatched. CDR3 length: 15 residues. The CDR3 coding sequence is TGTGCCAGCAGCGTTGCGACAGGGCGGTCCGATGGCTACACCTTC. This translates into CASSVATGRSDGYTF.

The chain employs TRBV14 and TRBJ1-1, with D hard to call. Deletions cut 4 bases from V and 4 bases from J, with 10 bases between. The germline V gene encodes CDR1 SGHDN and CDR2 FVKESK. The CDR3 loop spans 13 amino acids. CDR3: CASSRSLGTEAFF. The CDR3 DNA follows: TGTGCCAGCAGCCGATCCCTCGGCACTGAAGCTTTCTTT. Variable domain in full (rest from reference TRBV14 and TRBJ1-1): EAGVTQFPSHSVIEKGQTVTLRCDPISGHDNLYWYRRVMGKEIKFLLHFVKESKQDESGMPNNRFLAERTGGTYSTLKVQPAELEDSGVYFCASSRSLGTEAFFGQGTRLTVV.

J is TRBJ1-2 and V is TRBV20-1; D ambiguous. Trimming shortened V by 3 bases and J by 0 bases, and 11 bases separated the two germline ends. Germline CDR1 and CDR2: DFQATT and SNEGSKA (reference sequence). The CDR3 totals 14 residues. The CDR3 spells CSASSALANYGYTF. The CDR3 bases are TGCAGTGCTAGTTCCGCGTTAGCTAACTATGGCTACACCTTC.

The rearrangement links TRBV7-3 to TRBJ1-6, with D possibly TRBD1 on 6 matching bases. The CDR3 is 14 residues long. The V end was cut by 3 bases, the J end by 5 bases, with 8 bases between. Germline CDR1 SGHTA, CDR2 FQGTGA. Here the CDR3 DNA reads TGTGCCAGCAGCTTCGGACAGAATAATTCACCCCTCCACTTT. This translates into CASSFGQNNSPLHF.

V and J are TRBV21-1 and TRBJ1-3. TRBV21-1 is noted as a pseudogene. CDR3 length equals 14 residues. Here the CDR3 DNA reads TGTGCCAGCAGAGTATGGGAGTATGGAAACACCATATATTTT. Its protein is CASRVWEYGNTIYF.

The CDR3 DNA reads TGCGCCAGCAGCCGGACATTTCCTGAGCAGTTCTTC. Its translation: CASSRTFPEQFF. This chain links TRBV5-1 with TRBJ2-1; D perhaps matches TRBD1 (5 bases). The ends were cut back, 4 bases at V and 9 bases at J, with 11 bases in the middle. Germline V lookup: CDR1 SGHRS, CDR2 YFSETQ. The CDR3 has 12 residues.

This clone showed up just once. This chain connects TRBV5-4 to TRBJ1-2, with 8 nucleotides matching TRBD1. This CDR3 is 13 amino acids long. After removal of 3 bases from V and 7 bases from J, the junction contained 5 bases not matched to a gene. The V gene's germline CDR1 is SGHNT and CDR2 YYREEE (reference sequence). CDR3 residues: CASSSDRVGGYTF. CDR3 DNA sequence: TGTGCCAGCAGCTCGGACAGGGTCGGTGGCTACACCTTC. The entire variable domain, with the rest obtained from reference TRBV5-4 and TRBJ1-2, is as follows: ETGVTQSPTHLIKTRGQQVTLRCSSQSGHNTVSWYQQALGQGPQFIFQYYREEENGRGNFPPRFSGLQFPNYSSELNVNALELDDSALYLCASSSDRVGGYTFGSGTRLTVV.

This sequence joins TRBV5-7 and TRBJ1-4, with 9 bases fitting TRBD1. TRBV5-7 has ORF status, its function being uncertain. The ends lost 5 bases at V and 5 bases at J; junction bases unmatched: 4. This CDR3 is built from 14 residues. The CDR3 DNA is TGTGCCAGCAGTTGGGACAGGGACAATGAAAAACTGTTTTTT. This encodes CASSWDRDNEKLFF.

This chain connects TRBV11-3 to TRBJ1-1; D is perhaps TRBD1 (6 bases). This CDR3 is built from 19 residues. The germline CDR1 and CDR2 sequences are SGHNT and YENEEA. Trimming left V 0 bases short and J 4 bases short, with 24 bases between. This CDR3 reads CASSLDQPGAAGSSTEAFF. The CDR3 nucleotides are TGTGCCAGCAGCTTAGATCAACCAGGGGCAGCGGGGAGCTCCACTGAAGCTTTCTTT.

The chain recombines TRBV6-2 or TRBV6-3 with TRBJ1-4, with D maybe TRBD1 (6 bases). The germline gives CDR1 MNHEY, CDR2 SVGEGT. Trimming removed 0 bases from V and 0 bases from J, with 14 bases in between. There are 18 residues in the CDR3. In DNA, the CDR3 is TGTGCCAGCAGTTACTCGAGACAGGACCTATCAACTAATGAAAAACTGTTTTTT. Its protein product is CASSYSRQDLSTNEKLFF.

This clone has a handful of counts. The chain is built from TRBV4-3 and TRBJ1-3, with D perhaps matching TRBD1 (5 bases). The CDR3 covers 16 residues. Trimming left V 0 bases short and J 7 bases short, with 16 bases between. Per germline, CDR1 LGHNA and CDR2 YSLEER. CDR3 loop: CASSQEAGPSVNTIYF. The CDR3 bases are TGCGCCAGCAGCCAAGAAGCAGGGCCCTCGGTGAACACCATATATTTT.

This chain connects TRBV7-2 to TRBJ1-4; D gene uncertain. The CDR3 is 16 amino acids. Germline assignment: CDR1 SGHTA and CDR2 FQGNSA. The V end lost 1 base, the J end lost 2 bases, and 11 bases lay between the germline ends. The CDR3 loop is CASSLGPLGTNEKLFF. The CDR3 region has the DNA TGTGCCAGCAGCTTAGGGCCCCTGGGCACTAATGAAAAACTGTTTTTT.

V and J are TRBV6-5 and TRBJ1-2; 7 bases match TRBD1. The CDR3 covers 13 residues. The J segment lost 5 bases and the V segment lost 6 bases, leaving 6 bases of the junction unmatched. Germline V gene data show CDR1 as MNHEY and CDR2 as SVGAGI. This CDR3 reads CASSGQDYYGYTF. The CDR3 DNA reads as TGTGCCAGCAGCGGACAGGATTATTATGGCTACACCTTC.

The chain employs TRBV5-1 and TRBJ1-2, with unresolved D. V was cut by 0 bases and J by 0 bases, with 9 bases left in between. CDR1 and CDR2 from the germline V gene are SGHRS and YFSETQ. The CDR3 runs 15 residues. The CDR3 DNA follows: TGCGCCAGCAGCTTGGTCGGCGGTACTAACTATGGCTACACCTTC. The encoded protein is CASSLVGGTNYGYTF.

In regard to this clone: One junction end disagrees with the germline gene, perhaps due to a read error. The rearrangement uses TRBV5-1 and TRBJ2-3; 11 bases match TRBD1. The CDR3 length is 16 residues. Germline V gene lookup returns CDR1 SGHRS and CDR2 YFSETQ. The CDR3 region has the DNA TGCGTCAGCAGCCGGGATGGGACAGGGGGTTTTGATACGCAGTATTTT. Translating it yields CVSSRDGTGGFDTQYF.